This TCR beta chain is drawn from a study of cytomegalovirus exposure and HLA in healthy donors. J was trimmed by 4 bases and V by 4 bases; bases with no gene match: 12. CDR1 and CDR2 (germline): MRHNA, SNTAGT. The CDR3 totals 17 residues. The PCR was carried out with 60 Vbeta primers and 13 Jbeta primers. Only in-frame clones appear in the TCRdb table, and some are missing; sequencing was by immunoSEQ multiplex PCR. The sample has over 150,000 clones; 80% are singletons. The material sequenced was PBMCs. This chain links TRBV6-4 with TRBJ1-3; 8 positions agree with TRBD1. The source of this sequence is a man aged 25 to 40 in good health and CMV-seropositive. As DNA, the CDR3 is TGTGCCAGCAGTGCCATGGTCAGAGGGACAGGAGGAAACACCATATATTTT. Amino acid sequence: CASSAMVRGTGGNTIYF.